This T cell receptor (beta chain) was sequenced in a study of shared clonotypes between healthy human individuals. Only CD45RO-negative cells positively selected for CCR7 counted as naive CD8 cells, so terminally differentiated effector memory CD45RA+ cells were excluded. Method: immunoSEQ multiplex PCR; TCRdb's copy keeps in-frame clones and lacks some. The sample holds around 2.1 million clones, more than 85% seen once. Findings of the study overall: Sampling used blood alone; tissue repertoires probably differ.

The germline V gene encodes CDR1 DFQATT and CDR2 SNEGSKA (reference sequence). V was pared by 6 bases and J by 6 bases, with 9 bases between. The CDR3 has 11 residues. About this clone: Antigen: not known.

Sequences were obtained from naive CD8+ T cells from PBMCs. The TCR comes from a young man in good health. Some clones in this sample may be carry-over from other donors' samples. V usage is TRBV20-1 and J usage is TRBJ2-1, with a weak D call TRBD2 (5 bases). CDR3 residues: CSASTTNEQFF. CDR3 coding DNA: TGCAGTGCCTCGACTACCAATGAGCAGTTCTTC.